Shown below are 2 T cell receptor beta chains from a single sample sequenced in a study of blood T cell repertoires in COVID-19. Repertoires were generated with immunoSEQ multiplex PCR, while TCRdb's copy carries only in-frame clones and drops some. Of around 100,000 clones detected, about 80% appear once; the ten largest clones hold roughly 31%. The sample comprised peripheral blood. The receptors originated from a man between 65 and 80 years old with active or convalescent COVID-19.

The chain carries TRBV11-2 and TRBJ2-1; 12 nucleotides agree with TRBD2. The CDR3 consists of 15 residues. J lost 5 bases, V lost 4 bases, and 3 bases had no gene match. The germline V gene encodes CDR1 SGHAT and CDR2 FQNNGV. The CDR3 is CASSYGLAGHNEQFF. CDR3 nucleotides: TGTGCCAGCAGCTATGGACTAGCGGGGCACAATGAGCAGTTCTTC.

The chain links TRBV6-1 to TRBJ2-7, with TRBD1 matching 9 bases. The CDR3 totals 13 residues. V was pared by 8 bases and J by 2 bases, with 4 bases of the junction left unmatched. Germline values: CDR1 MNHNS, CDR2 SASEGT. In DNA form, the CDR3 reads TGTGCCAGCGCACAGGGGGCTACCTACGAGCAGTACTTC. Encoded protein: CASAQGATYEQYF.